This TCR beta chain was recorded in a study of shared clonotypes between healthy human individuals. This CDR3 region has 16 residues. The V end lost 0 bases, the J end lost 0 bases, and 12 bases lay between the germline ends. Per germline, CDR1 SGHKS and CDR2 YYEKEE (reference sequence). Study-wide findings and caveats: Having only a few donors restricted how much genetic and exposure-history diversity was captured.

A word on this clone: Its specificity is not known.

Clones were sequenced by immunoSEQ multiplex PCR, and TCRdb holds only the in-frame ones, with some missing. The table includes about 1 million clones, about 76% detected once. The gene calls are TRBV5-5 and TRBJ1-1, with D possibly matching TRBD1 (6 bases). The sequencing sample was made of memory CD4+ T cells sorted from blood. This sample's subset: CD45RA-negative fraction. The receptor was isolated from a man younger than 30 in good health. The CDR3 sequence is CASSLGRGQMNTEAFF. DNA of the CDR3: TGTGCCAGCAGCTTGGGAAGGGGACAAATGAACACTGAAGCTTTCTTT. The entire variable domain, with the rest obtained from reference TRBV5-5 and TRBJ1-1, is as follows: DAGVTQSPTHLIKTRGQQVTLRCSPISGHKSVSWYQQVLGQGPQFIFQYYEKEERGRGNFPDRFSARQFPNYSSELNVNALLLGDSALYLCASSLGRGQMNTEAFFGQGTRLTVV.